A single sample gave rise to the 15 T cell receptor beta chains below, sequenced in a study of T cells in Graves' hyperthyroidism and ophthalmopathy (dated by TCRdb to the late 2010s). Library preparation employed multiplex PCR. Sequencing relied on an Illumina HiSeq 2000. The TCR beta CDR3 regions were amplified from RNA transcripts. A first-round RT-PCR of the TCR CDR3 used the HTBI primer set with the Qiagen OneStep RT-PCR kit. Through fastp at Q25 and MiXCR, TCRdb rebuilt clones from the public reads, retaining in-frame beta chains. Rows merge per CDR3 protein into single entries with the most common DNA and genes. The sample yields around 380,000 distinct CDR3 sequences; about 13% were counted once. The ten largest clones take up around 21% of the sample. Sequenced: blood. The origin of the receptors is a man aged 30-40 years with Graves' hyperthyroidism that later progressed to Graves' ophthalmopathy.

This clonotype was recorded a few times. This sequence joins TRBV6-5 and TRBJ1-6, with D possibly being TRBD1 (5 bases). In germline, CDR1 is MNHEY, CDR2 SVGAGI. This CDR3 is 18 amino acids long. The V and J ends lost 2 bases and 0 bases respectively, with 14 bases between them. In DNA, the CDR3 is TGTGCCAGCAGTTACGAGACGCAAGGGGCCTCCTATAATTCACCCCTCCACTTT. Its protein product is CASSYETQGASYNSPLHF.

The chain has TRBV19 and TRBJ1-2; perhaps TRBD1 as D (5 bases). Germline V gives CDR1 LNHDA, CDR2 SQIVND (reference sequence). The CDR3 runs 13 residues. With 3 bases removed from V and 8 bases from J, the gap between germline ends came to 13 bases. CDR3 protein: CASSIRGSVGYTF. The CDR3 bases are TGTGCCAGTAGTATTCGGGGGTCAGTGGGCTACACCTTC.

This clonotype has at least ten counts. The CDR3: CASSPTRVEQYF. The CDR3 DNA follows: TGTGCCAGCAGCCCGACTAGGGTCGAGCAGTACTTC. This chain uses TRBV12-3 or TRBV12-4 with TRBJ2-7, with TRBD2 as a possible D gene (6 bases). Trimming stripped 6 bases from V and 6 bases from J, with 12 bases between. The CDR3 contains 12 residues.

This clonotype was detected many times. CDR3 DNA: TGTGCCACCAGCAGAGATCCCGGACAGGGACAAGAGACCCAGTACTTC. Protein sequence: CATSRDPGQGQETQYF. This chain links TRBV15 with TRBJ2-5, with TRBD1 matching over 8 bases. The germline CDR1 and CDR2 sequences are LNHNV and YYDKDF (reference sequence). The CDR3 is 16 amino acids. The trim removed 0 bases at V and 2 bases at J, leaving 5 bases unmatched.

This clonotype was observed many times. The chain recombines TRBV12-3 or TRBV12-4 with TRBJ2-5; D is possibly TRBD1 or TRBD2 (6 bases each). V was cut by 4 bases and J by 4 bases, with 10 bases left in between. The CDR3 is 13 amino acids. The CDR3, as DNA: TGTGCCAGCAGTTGGGGGGCCCCAGAGACCCAGTACTTC. It codes for CASSWGAPETQYF.

In this sample, this clonotype turned up many times. The chain uses TRBV28 and TRBJ1-5, with a weak D call TRBD1 (6 bases). The CDR3 loop spans 14 amino acids. Germline assignment: CDR1 MDHEN and CDR2 SYDVKM. The ends were cut back, 3 bases at V and 7 bases at J, with 13 bases in the middle. Written as DNA, the CDR3 is TGTGCCAGCAGTTTTCCGGGGGCTCGACAGCCCCAGCATTTT. Translated, it gives CASSFPGARQPQHF.

The chain couples TRBV20-1 to TRBJ2-3; D gene uncertain. Near its end, the DNA agrees better with TRBJ1-5, so the J call may be wrong. The germline CDR1 and CDR2 sequences are DFQATT and SNEGSKA (reference sequence). The CDR3 sequence is 12 residues long. CDR3 nucleotides: TGCAGTGTCGACGGTCGCACAGATACGCAGCATTTT. This encodes CSVDGRTDTQHF.

The chain links TRBV3-1 to TRBJ2-5, with D maybe TRBD2 (7 bases). This CDR3 spans 16 amino acids. Germline values: CDR1 LGHDT, CDR2 YNNKEL (reference sequence). The V end lost 4 bases, the J end lost 3 bases, and 18 bases lay between the germline ends. In DNA form, the CDR3 reads TGTGCCAGCAGCCCGATCTTCCGGGGGGCGGAAGAGACCCAGTACTTC. Amino acids: CASSPIFRGAEETQYF.

This clonotype appeared many times. This chain uses TRBV9 with TRBJ1-1, with D perhaps matching TRBD1 (5 bases). The CDR3 has 15 amino acids. Germline V gene data show CDR1 as SGDLS and CDR2 as YYNGEE. With 3 bases removed from V and 4 bases from J, the gap between germline ends came to 16 bases. CDR3 coding DNA: TGTGCCAGCAGCGCTCCGAATAATGGGGGCACTGAAGCTTTCTTT. This encodes CASSAPNNGGTEAFF.

A note on this clonotype: Possible read error: a much larger clone is one base away. This chain connects TRBV6-5 to TRBJ1-2; D might be TRBD1 (5 bases). The V and J ends lost 0 bases and 8 bases respectively, with 13 bases between them. CDR3 length: 14 residues. The germline V gene encodes CDR1 MNHEY and CDR2 SVGAGI. The CDR3 DNA reads as TGTGCCAGCAGTTACTCTACAGGCGGTGAGGGCTACACCTTC. Protein product: CASSYSTGGEGYTF.

V usage is TRBV27 and J usage is TRBJ2-3; 9 bases are shared with TRBD1. CDR1 is MNHEY, CDR2 SMNVEV, per germline (reference sequence). This CDR3 has 19 amino acids. V lost 5 bases and J lost 0; bases outside the gene matches: 15. CDR3 coding DNA: TGTGCCAGCAGTACAAGCCGGACAGGGGTCGGTCCTAGCACAGATACGCAGTATTTT. It codes for CASSTSRTGVGPSTDTQYF.

This clonotype was recorded many times. The chain uses TRBV24-1 and TRBJ2-2; D ambiguous. Germline V lookup: CDR1 KGHDR, CDR2 SFDVKD. The CDR3 extends over 17 amino acids. Trimming removed 1 base at V and 0 bases at J, with 11 bases between. CDR3 in DNA: TGTGCCACCAGTGATTTCGTGGACGGAACGAACACCGGGGAGCTGTTTTTT. This sequence encodes CATSDFVDGTNTGELFF.

This clonotype was seen a handful of times. A read error may account for a junction end that differs from germline. The chain couples TRBV20-1 to TRBJ2-3, with 16 bases identical to TRBD2. CDR1 is DFQATT and CDR2 is SNEGSKA in the germline V gene (reference sequence). This CDR3 is 16 amino acids long. CDR3 DNA sequence: TGCAGTGCTGGGACTAGCGGGGGGGCTAGCACAGATACGCGGTATTTT. It yields the protein CSAGTSGGASTDTRYF.

This clonotype was seen ten or more times. V and J are TRBV12-3 or TRBV12-4 and TRBJ1-4; D possibly corresponds to TRBD1 (5 bases). The CDR3 covers 14 residues. The V end was cut by 7 bases, the J end by 8 bases, with 17 bases between. The CDR3 region is CASTLDNPKEKLFF. The CDR3 nucleotides are TGTGCCAGCACCTTGGACAACCCAAAGGAAAAACTGTTTTTT.

Only one count was recorded for this clonotype. A much bigger clone sits one base away, suggesting this may be a read error. The V gene is TRBV6-2 or TRBV6-3, the J gene TRBJ2-1; the match to TRBD2 covers 8 bases. This CDR3 has 17 residues. The V gene's germline CDR1 is MNHEY and CDR2 SVGEGT. CDR3 loop: CVSSPIHGGGSYNEQFF. In DNA form, the CDR3 reads TGTGTCAGCAGCCCTATTCACGGGGGGGGCTCCTACAATGAGCAGTTCTTC.